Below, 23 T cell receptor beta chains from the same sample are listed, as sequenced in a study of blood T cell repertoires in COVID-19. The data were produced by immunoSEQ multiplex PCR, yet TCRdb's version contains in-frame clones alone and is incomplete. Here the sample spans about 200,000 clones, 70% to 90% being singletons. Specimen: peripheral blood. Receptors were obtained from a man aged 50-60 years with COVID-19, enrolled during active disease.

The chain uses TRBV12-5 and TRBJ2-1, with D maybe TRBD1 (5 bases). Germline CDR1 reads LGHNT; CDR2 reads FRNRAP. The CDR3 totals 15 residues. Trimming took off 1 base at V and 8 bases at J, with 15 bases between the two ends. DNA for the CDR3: TGTGCTAGTGGTTTGGGTACAAATAGCAGGGATGAGCAGTTCTTC. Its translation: CASGLGTNSRDEQFF.

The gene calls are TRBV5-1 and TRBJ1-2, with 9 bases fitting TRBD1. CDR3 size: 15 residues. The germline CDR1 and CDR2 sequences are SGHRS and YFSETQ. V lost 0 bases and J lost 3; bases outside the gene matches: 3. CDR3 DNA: TGCGCCAGCAGCTTGGAGGGACAGGGAGACTATGGCTACACCTTC. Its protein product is CASSLEGQGDYGYTF.

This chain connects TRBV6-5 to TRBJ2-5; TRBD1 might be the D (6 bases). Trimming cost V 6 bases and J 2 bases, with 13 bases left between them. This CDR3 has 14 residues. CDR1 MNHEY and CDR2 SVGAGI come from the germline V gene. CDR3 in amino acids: CASRFRGLQETQYF. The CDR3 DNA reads TGTGCCAGCAGGTTCAGGGGCCTACAAGAGACCCAGTACTTC.

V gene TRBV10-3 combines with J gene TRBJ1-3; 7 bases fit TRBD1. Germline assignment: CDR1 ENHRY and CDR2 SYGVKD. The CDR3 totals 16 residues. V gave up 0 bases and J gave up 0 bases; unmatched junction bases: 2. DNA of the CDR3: TGTGCCATCAGTGAGTCGACAGGGATCTCTGGAAACACCATATATTTT. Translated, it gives CAISESTGISGNTIYF.

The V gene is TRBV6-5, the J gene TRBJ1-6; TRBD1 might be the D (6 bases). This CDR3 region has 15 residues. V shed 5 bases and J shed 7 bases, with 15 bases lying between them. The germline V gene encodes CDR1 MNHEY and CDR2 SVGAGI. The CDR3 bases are TGTGCCAGCAGTCCGACGGACAGAAGGAATTCACCCCTCCACTTT. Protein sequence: CASSPTDRRNSPLHF.

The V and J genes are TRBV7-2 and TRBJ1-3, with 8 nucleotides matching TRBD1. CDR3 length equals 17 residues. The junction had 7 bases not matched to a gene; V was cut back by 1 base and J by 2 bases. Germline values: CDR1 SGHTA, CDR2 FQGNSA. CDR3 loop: CASSLVPGGIAGNTIYF. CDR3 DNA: TGTGCCAGCAGCTTAGTACCAGGGGGCATCGCTGGAAACACCATATATTTT.

CDR3 DNA: TGTGCCAGCACACTTACCGGGACAGGGGGTTTCGCTTTCTTT. Its protein is CASTLTGTGGFAFF. The chain has TRBV3-1 (or the pseudogene TRBV3-2) and TRBJ1-1; the match to TRBD1 covers 11 bases. CDR1 LGHDT and CDR2 YNNKEL come from the germline V gene (reference sequence). The V gene end was trimmed by 7 bases and the J gene end by 11 bases; junction bases not matched to a gene: 12. The CDR3 runs to 14 residues.

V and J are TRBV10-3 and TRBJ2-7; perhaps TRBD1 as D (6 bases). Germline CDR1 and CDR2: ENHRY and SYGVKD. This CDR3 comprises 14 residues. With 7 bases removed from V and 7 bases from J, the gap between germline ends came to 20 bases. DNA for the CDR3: TGTGCCATCACTCCGACAGGTTTGGTGAGTGAGCAGTACTTC. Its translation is CAITPTGLVSEQYF.

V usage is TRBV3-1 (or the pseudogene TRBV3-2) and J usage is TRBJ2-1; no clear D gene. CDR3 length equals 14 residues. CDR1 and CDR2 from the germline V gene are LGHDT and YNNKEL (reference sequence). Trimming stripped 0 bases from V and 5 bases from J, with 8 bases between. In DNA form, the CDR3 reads TGTGCCAGCAGCCAAGACAGGCCAGACAATGAGCAGTTCTTC. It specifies CASSQDRPDNEQFF.

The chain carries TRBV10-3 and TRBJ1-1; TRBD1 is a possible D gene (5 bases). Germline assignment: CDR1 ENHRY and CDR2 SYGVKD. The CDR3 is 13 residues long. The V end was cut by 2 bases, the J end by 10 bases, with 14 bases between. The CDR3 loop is CAISEGGFIPAFF. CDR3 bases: TGTGCCATCAGTGAGGGGGGGTTCATTCCAGCTTTCTTT.

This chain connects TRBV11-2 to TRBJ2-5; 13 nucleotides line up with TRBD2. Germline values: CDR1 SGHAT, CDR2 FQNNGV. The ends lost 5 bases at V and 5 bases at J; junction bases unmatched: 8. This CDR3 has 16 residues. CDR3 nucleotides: TGTGCCAGCAGCCTAGGACTAGCGGGAGTTGTTGAGACCCAGTACTTC. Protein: CASSLGLAGVVETQYF. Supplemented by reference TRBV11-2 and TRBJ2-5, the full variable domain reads EAGVAQSPRYKIIEKRQSVAFWCNPISGHATLYWYQQILGQGPKLLIQFQNNGVVDDSQLPKDRFSAERLKGVDSTLKIQPAKLEDSAVYLCASSLGLAGVVETQYFGPGTRLLVL.

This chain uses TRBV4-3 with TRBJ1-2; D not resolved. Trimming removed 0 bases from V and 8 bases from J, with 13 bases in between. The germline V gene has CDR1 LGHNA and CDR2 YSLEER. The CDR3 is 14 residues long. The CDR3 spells CASSQELGLGGYTF. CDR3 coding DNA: TGCGCCAGCAGCCAAGAACTGGGTCTGGGCGGCTACACCTTC.

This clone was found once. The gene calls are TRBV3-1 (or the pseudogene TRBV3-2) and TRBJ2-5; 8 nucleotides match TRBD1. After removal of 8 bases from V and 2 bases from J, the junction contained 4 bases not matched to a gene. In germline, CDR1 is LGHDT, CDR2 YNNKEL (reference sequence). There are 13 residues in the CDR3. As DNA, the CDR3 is TGTGCCAGCGCGGGACAGGAGCAAGAGACCCAGTACTTC. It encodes CASAGQEQETQYF.

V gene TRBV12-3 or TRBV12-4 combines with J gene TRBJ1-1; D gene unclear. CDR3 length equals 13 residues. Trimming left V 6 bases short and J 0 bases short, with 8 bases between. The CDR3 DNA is TGTGCCAGCAGCCCCGGTATGAACACTGAAGCTTTCTTT. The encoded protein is CASSPGMNTEAFF.

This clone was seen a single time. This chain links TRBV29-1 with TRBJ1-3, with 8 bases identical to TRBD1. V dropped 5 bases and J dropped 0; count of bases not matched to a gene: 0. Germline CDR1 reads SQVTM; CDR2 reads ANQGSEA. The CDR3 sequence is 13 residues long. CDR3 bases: TGCAGCGTTACAGGGGGCTCTGGAAACACCATATATTTT. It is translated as CSVTGGSGNTIYF.

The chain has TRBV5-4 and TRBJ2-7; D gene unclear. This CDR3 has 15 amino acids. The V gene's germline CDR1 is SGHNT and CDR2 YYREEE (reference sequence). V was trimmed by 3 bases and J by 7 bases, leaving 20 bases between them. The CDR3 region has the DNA TGTGCCAGCAGCTCGCCGGGTCTAACCCTTGGGGAGCAGTACTTC. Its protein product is CASSSPGLTLGEQYF.

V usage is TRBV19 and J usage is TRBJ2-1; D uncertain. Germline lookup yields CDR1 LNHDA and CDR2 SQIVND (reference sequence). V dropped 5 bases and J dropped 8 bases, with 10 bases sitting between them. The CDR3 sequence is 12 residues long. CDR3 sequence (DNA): TGTGCCAGTAGTGCCACTCTGGATGAGCAGTTCTTC. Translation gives CASSATLDEQFF.

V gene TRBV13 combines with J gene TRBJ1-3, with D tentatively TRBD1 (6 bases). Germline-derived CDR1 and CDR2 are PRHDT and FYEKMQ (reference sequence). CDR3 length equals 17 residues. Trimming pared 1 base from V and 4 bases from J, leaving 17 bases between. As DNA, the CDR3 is TGTGCCAGCAGCTTAGAGCTCCCAGGGGCCAACGGAAACACCATATATTTT. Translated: CASSLELPGANGNTIYF.

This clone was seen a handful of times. CDR3 amino acids: CASSLAQGIDEQYF. CDR3 bases: TGCGCCAGCAGCTTGGCCCAGGGTATCGACGAGCAGTACTTC. The chain has TRBV5-1 and TRBJ2-7; TRBD1 is a possible D gene (5 bases). Trimming pared 0 bases from V and 5 bases from J, leaving 12 bases between. The germline V gene has CDR1 SGHRS and CDR2 YFSETQ. The length of the CDR3 is 14 residues.

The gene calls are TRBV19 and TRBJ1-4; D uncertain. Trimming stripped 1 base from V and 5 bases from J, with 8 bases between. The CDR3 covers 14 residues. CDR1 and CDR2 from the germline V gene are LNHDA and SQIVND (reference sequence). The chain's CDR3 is CASSIVRENEKLFF. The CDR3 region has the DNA TGTGCCAGTAGTATAGTGAGGGAGAATGAAAAACTGTTTTTT.

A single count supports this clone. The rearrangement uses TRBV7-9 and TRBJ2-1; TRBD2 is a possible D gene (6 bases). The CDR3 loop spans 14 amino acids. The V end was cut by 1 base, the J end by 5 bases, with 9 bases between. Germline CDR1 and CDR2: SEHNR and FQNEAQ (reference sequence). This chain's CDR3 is CASSLGREDNEQFF. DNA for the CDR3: TGTGCCAGCAGCTTAGGGAGGGAGGACAATGAGCAGTTCTTC.

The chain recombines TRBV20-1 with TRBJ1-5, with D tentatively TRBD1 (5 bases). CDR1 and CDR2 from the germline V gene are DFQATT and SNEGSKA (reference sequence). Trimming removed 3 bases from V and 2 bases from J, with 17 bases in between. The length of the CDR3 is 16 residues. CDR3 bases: TGCAGTGCTAGTACGGCGGGGGTAGGACGCAATCAGCCCCAGCATTTT. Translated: CSASTAGVGRNQPQHF.

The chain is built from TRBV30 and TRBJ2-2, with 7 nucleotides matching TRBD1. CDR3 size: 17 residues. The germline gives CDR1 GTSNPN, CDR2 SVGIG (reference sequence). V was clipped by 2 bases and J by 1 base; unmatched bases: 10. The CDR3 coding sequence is TGTGCCTGGAGTCCAGACCCGGGGACAGTGAACACCGGGGAGCTGTTTTTT. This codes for CAWSPDPGTVNTGELFF.